Below, one TCR beta chain is given with its context. This entry belongs to a study of blood T cell repertoires in COVID-19. As for the study in general: Sites in the United States, Italy and Spain provided acute and convalescent COVID-19 samples.

Between the trimmed V and J ends, which lost 0 bases and 5 bases, there was a span of 2 bases. Germline V lookup: CDR1 WNHNN, CDR2 SYGVQD (reference sequence). There are 12 residues in the CDR3. Ages ranged from about 18 to 89 years, with residence in 20 to 30 US areas. In the authors' workflow: Scientists estimated how many nucleated cells there were by amplifying reference gene primers. TCRdb's table, derived via immunoSEQ multiplex PCR, lists solely in-frame clones and lacks some. V and J calls and clone size are as listed in that table; D and trimming were resolved from the DNA. The sample contains 250,000 or so clones, over 80% of which appear only once.

The chain carries TRBV10-1 and TRBJ1-5; D uncertain. The sequenced sample was PBMCs or T cells enriched from blood (not recorded which). The origin of this receptor is a woman in her twenties or thirties with acute COVID-19. In nucleotides, the CDR3 is TGCGCCAGCAGTGAGTCCGATCAGCCCCAGCATTTT. Its translation is CASSESDQPQHF.